One and the same sample provided the 20 T cell receptor beta chains below, sequenced in a study of T cells in Graves' hyperthyroidism and ophthalmopathy. Researchers took RNA transcripts and amplified the TCR beta CDR3 regions from them. The HTBI primer set was used in a first-round RT-PCR of the TCR CDR3. One entry per CDR3 protein results from TCRdb running MiXCR on the multiplex PCR reads. The profile covers 300,000 or so distinct CDR3 sequences, with roughly a fifth appearing a single time and 50% taken by the ten largest. Sequenced: blood. The receptors shown here come from a woman aged 50 to 65 with Graves' hyperthyroidism.

There are many counts of this clonotype. This chain connects TRBV12-3 or TRBV12-4 to TRBJ2-5, with no clear D. The CDR3 runs 14 residues. The V gene lost 4 bases and the J gene lost 1 base, with 10 bases spanning the gap. The CDR3 nucleotides read TGTGCCAGCAGTTCCTCGACTCTCCAAGAGACCCAGTACTTC. This gives the protein CASSSSTLQETQYF.

This clonotype was observed at least ten times. This CDR3 is CASSSTSVSSGNTIYF. The CDR3 coding sequence is TGTGCCAGCAGTTCAACTTCCGTGAGCTCTGGAAACACCATATATTTT. The J gene is TRBJ1-3, the V gene TRBV2; D gene ambiguous. Germline CDR1 and CDR2: SNHLY and FYNNEI. The V and J ends lost 5 bases and 0 bases respectively, with 14 bases between them. The CDR3 covers 16 residues.

This clonotype came up many times. V and J are TRBV5-1 and TRBJ2-3; 7 bases are a match to TRBD1. The CDR3 totals 14 residues. The V gene end was trimmed by 3 bases and the J gene end by 2 bases; junction bases not matched to a gene: 3. The germline gives CDR1 SGHRS, CDR2 YFSETQ. The CDR3 is CASSSGQTTDTQYF. Written as DNA, the CDR3 is TGCGCCAGCAGCTCGGGACAGACCACAGATACGCAGTATTTT. The variable domain in full, completed from reference TRBV5-1 and TRBJ2-3, reads KAGVTQTPRYLIKTRGQQVTLSCSPISGHRSVSWYQQTPGQGLQFLFEYFSETQRNKGNFPGRFSGRQFSNSRSEMNVSTLELGDSALYLCASSSGQTTDTQYFGPGTRLTVL.

This sequence joins TRBV6-4 and TRBJ1-2; TRBD1 aligns across 10 bases. V lost 2 bases and J lost 8; bases outside the gene matches: 11. The CDR3 extends over 16 amino acids. Germline CDR1 reads MRHNA; CDR2 reads SNTAGT. The DNA of the CDR3 is TGTGCCAGCAGTGACAGCGGACAGGGGGGACAAAGAGGCTACACCTTC. Residues: CASSDSGQGGQRGYTF.

In this sample, this clonotype turned up many times. The chain recombines TRBV20-1 with TRBJ2-1; no clear D gene. V was shortened by 0 bases and J by 2 bases, with 5 bases between the two germline ends. CDR3 length: 13 residues. Germline CDR1 and CDR2: DFQATT and SNEGSKA (reference sequence). The CDR3 coding sequence is TGCAGTGCTAGAGAGCCTCCCTACAATGAGCAGTTCTTC. It yields the protein CSAREPPYNEQFF.

The chain carries TRBV12-3 or TRBV12-4 and TRBJ2-1; no definite D call. The CDR3 is made up of 13 amino acids. With 6 bases removed from V and 1 base from J, the gap between germline ends came to 7 bases. CDR3 in DNA: TGTGCCAGCAGCGAAGGGTCCTACAATGAGCAGTTCTTC. It encodes CASSEGSYNEQFF.

This clonotype appeared many times. This rearrangement joins TRBV5-1 to TRBJ1-2; D possibly corresponds to TRBD1 (6 bases). The CDR3 spans 15 residues. The V gene's germline CDR1 is SGHRS and CDR2 YFSETQ. Trimming left V 3 bases short and J 5 bases short, with 17 bases between. CDR3 nucleotide sequence: TGCGCCAGCAGCTCAGATCCCGGGACAACGTATGGCTACACCTTC. Amino acid sequence: CASSSDPGTTYGYTF.

This clonotype has a count of ten or more. The J gene is TRBJ2-3, the V gene TRBV20-1; 11 nucleotides align to TRBD2. CDR1 is DFQATT and CDR2 is SNEGSKA in the germline V gene (reference sequence). The CDR3 sequence is 16 residues long. Trimming cost V 6 bases and J 2 bases; bases outside gene matches: 10. CDR3 region: CSAIPVTSGDTDTQYF. The CDR3 DNA reads TGCAGTGCCATTCCAGTGACTAGCGGGGACACAGATACGCAGTATTTT.

This clonotype was detected many times. V is TRBV5-1 and J is TRBJ2-2; D is possibly TRBD2 (7 bases). V lost 0 bases and J lost 6, with 12 bases in between. Germline values: CDR1 SGHRS, CDR2 YFSETQ. CDR3 length equals 15 residues. The CDR3 DNA reads as TGCGCCAGCAGCTTGGCGGGGGGCGCGTCCGGGGAGCTGTTTTTT. Residues: CASSLAGGASGELFF.

This clonotype was observed many times. The V call is TRBV7-6, the J call TRBJ2-2, with 7 nucleotides matching TRBD2. This CDR3 region has 16 residues. Germline lookup yields CDR1 SGHVS and CDR2 FNYEAQ. V gave up 5 bases and J gave up 6 bases; unmatched junction bases: 12. CDR3 loop: CASSTKPPTSPGELFF. CDR3 DNA: TGTGCCAGCAGCACAAAACCCCCGACTAGCCCCGGGGAGCTGTTTTTT.

This clonotype appeared many times. This sequence joins TRBV16 and TRBJ1-5; the D is unclear. Germline V gives CDR1 KGHSY, CDR2 FQNENV. The CDR3 loop spans 13 amino acids. Trimming removed 0 bases at V and 11 bases at J, with 11 bases between. This CDR3 is CASSQSLALSQHF. The CDR3, as DNA: TGTGCCAGCAGCCAATCGTTGGCGCTCTCCCAGCATTTT.

This rearrangement joins TRBV12-5 to TRBJ2-2; unclear D gene. CDR3 length: 13 amino acids. Germline CDR1 is LGHNT and CDR2 is FRNRAP. The V and J ends lost 0 bases and 6 bases respectively, with 5 bases between them. The DNA of the CDR3 is TGTGCTAGTGGTTTGGTACCCCCCGGGGAGCTGTTTTTT. Protein product: CASGLVPPGELFF.

This clonotype has ten or more counts. The chain has TRBV20-1 and TRBJ1-2; D is uncertain. V dropped 1 base and J dropped 5 bases, with 14 bases sitting between them. Germline V lookup: CDR1 DFQATT, CDR2 SNEGSKA (reference sequence). The CDR3 has 14 amino acids. The CDR3 DNA is TGCAGTGCTAGAGGGGGATACCGACGGTATGGCTACACCTTC. It encodes CSARGGYRRYGYTF.

This clonotype has more than one count but fewer than ten. The J gene is TRBJ1-1, the V gene TRBV5-8; D remains ambiguous. Trimming took 6 bases from V and 3 from J, leaving 9 bases between them. Germline CDR1 is SGHTS and CDR2 is YDEGEE. This CDR3 comprises 12 residues. Written as DNA, the CDR3 is TGTGCCAGCACCTCTCGGGACACTGAAGCTTTCTTT. Amino acid sequence: CASTSRDTEAFF.

DNA for the CDR3: TGTGCCAGCAGATCCAGTGGCTTCTCCTCCTACAATGAGCAGTTCTTC. Its translation is CASRSSGFSSYNEQFF. The genes are TRBV6-1 and TRBJ2-1; D remains unclear. Looked up from germline, CDR1 is MNHNS and CDR2 is SASEGT. The CDR3 totals 16 residues. Trimming shortened V by 6 bases and J by 0 bases, and 15 bases separated the two germline ends.

This chain uses TRBV4-1 with TRBJ2-1; maybe TRBD1 (5 bases). Trimming cost V 1 base and J 9 bases, with 7 bases left between them. The CDR3 is 12 amino acids. Germline CDR1 and CDR2: MGHRA and YSYEKL. Here the CDR3 reads CASSQGRGEQFF. The CDR3 DNA reads as TGCGCCAGCAGCCAAGGTAGGGGTGAGCAGTTCTTC.

The chain carries TRBV28 and TRBJ2-2, with a possible D match to TRBD1 (6 bases). V gave up 1 base and J gave up 2 bases, with 14 bases separating them. Germline CDR1 is MDHEN and CDR2 is SYDVKM. The CDR3 runs 17 residues. DNA of the CDR3: TGTGCCAGCAGTTTATTGCTCGGCAGGGGTAACACCGGGGAGCTGTTTTTT. This encodes CASSLLLGRGNTGELFF.

The count of this clonotype is one. This may come from a read error, since a much larger clone is one base off. This chain joins TRBV2 and TRBJ2-3; either TRBD1 or TRBD2 may supply D (5 bases each). Germline V gene sequence: CDR1 SNHLY, CDR2 FYNNEI. This CDR3 contains 13 residues. Trimming took 7 bases from V and 2 from J, leaving 10 bases between them. DNA of the CDR3: TGTGCCAGCAACGGGGCTTACACAGATACGCAGTATTTT. Translating gives CASNGAYTDTQYF.

The V and J genes are TRBV28 and TRBJ2-5; D is possibly TRBD1 or TRBD2 (5 bases each). Trimming pared 3 bases from V and 2 bases from J, leaving 16 bases between. Germline loops: CDR1 MDHEN, CDR2 SYDVKM. The CDR3 consists of 16 residues. CDR3 region: CASSFGTPPRQETQYF. CDR3 coding DNA: TGTGCCAGCAGTTTCGGGACCCCACCGAGACAAGAGACCCAGTACTTC.

This clonotype was observed many times. The genes are TRBV2 and TRBJ2-5; 9 positions match TRBD2. This CDR3 is built from 13 residues. Germline CDR1 is SNHLY and CDR2 is FYNNEI. V trimming: 8 bases; J trimming: 3 bases; junction bases outside the gene matches: 4. Here the CDR3 reads CASQRGAEETQYF. The DNA for the CDR3 is TGTGCCAGCCAGCGGGGGGCCGAAGAGACCCAGTACTTC.